The sequence of this T cell receptor (beta chain) was determined in a study of cytomegalovirus exposure and HLA in healthy donors. V was pared by 4 bases and J by 7 bases, with 13 bases between. CDR1 is MNHEY and CDR2 is SMNVEV in the germline V gene (reference sequence). CDR3 length: 13 amino acids. This clone occurred a few times. Despite likely unrecorded immune exposures, the donors were nominally healthy at the time of sampling. Vbeta (60) and Jbeta (13) primers were used in the PCR. The method was immunoSEQ multiplex PCR; TCRdb's version includes in-frame clones alone and lacks a portion of them. The sample yields 140,000 to 150,000 clones, around 10% seen once.

Material: PBMCs. This chain joins TRBV27 and TRBJ2-5; D gene unclear. The sequence was obtained from a male donor in good health and CMV-seronegative. CDR3 sequence: CASSSNSPVTQYF. The CDR3, as DNA: TGTGCCAGCAGTTCGAATAGCCCGGTGACCCAGTACTTC.